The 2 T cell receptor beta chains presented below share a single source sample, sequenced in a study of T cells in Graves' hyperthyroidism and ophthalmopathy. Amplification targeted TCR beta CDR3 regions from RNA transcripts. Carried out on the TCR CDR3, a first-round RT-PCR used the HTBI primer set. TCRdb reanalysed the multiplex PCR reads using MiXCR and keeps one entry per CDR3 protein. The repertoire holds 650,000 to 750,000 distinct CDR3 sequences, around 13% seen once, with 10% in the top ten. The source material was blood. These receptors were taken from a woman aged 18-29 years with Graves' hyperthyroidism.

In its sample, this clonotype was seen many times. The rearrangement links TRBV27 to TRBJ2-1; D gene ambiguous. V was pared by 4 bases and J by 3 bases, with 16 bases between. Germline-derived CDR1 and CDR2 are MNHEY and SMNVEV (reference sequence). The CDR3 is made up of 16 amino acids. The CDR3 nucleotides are TGTGCCAGCAGTTCCTATCACGGAACGATCTACAATGAGCAGTTCTTC. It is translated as CASSSYHGTIYNEQFF.

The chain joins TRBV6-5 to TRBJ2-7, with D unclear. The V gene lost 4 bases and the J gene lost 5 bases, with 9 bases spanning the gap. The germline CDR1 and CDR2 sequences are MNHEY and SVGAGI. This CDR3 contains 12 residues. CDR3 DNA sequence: TGTGCCAGCAGTTTATCCACCAACGAGCAGTACTTC. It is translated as CASSLSTNEQYF.